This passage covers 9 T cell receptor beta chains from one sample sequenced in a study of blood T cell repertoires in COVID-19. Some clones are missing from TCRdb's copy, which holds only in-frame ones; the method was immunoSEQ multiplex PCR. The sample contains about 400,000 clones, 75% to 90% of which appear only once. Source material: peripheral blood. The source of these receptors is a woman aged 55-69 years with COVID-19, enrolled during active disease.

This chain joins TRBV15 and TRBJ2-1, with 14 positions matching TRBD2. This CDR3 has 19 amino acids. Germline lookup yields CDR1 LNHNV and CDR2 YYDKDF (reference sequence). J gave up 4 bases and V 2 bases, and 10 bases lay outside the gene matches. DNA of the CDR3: TGTGCCACCAGCAGAATCCCCGGACTAGCGGGGGGTTTTTACAATGAGCAGTTCTTC. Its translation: CATSRIPGLAGGFYNEQFF. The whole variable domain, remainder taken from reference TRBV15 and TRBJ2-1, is DAMVIQNPRYQVTQFGKPVTLSCSQTLNHNVMYWYQQKSSQAPKLLFHYYDKDFNNEADTPDNFQSRRPNTSFCFLDIRSPGLGDTAMYLCATSRIPGLAGGFYNEQFFGPGTRLTVL.

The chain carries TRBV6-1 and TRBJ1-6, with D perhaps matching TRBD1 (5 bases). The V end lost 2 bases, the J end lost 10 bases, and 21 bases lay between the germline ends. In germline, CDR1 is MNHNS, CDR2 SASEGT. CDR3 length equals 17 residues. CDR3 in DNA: TGTGCCAGCAGTGAAATGAGTTGGGCAGGGCGTTTCTCACCCCTCCACTTT. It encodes CASSEMSWAGRFSPLHF.

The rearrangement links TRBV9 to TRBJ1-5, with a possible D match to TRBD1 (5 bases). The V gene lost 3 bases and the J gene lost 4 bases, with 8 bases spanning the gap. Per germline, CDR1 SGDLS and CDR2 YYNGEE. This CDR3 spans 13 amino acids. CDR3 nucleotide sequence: TGTGCCAGCAGCGCGGGGGGAAATCAGCCCCAGCATTTT. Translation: CASSAGGNQPQHF. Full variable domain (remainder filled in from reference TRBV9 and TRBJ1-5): DSGVTQTPKHLITATGQRVTLRCSPRSGDLSVYWYQQSLDQGLQFLIQYYNGEERAKGNILERFSAQQFPDLHSELNLSSLELGDSALYFCASSAGGNQPQHFGDGTRLSIL.

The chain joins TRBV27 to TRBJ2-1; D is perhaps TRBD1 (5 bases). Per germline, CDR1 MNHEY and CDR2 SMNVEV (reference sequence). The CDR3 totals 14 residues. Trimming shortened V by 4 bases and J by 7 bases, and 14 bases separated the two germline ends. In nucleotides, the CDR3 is TGTGCCAGCAGTTACCAGGGCCAGCGTAATGAGCAGTTCTTC. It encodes CASSYQGQRNEQFF.

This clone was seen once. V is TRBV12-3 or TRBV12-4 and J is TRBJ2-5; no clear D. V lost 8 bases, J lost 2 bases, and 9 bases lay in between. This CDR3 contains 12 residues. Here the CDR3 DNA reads TGTGCCAGCGGGCAGCAACAAGAGACCCAGTACTTC. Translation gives CASGQQQETQYF.

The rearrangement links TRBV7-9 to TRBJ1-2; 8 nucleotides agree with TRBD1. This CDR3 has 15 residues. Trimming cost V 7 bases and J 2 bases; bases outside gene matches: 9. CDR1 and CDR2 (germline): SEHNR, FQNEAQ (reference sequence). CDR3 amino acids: CASILGDRLNYGYTF. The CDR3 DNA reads TGTGCCAGCATCCTCGGGGACAGGCTGAACTATGGCTACACCTTC.

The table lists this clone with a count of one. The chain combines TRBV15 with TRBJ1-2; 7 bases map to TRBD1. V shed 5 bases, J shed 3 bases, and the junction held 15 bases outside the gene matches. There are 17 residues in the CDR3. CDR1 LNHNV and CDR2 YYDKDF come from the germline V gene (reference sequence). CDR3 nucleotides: TGTGCCACCAGCCGTCACTCCTCAAGGGGGCCAGACTATGGCTACACCTTC. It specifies CATSRHSSRGPDYGYTF. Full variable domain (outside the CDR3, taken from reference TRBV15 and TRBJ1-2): DAMVIQNPRYQVTQFGKPVTLSCSQTLNHNVMYWYQQKSSQAPKLLFHYYDKDFNNEADTPDNFQSRRPNTSFCFLDIRSPGLGDTAMYLCATSRHSSRGPDYGYTFGSGTRLTVV.

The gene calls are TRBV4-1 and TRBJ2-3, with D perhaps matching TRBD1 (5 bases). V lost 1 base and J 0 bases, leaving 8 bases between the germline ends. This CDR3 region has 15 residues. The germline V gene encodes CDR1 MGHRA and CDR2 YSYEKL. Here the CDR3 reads CASSQVPGSTDTQYF. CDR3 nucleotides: TGCGCCAGCAGCCAAGTCCCAGGGAGCACAGATACGCAGTATTTT.

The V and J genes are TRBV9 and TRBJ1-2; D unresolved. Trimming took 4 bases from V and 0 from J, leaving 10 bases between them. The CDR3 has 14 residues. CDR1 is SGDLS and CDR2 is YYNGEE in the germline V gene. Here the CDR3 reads CASSPSEANYGYTF. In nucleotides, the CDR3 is TGTGCCAGCAGCCCCAGTGAAGCTAACTATGGCTACACCTTC.